The TCR beta chain described here comes from a study of cytomegalovirus exposure and HLA in healthy donors. General study results and limits: Reportedly, cytomegalovirus status was diagnosed with high sensitivity and specificity. The authors enumerated over 150 TCR beta chains as linked to cytomegalovirus. In vitro work confirmed that a few CMV-associated chains recognize CMV antigens.

Sequenced by immunoSEQ multiplex PCR; TCRdb stores in-frame clones only, minus some. The sample holds about 63,000 clones; 70% to 90% are singletons and the top ten take roughly 1.2%. On this clone itself: What it binds is unknown.

Separate from the 666-subject first cohort, the roughly 120-subject validation cohort was the one that the donors belonged to. V was clipped by 5 bases and J by 1 base, with 6 bases between them. The CDR3 length is 12 residues. The germline V gene encodes CDR1 MDHEN and CDR2 SYDVKM. Material: PBMCs. The receptor comes from a woman in her late teens or twenties in good health and CMV-seronegative. The chain recombines TRBV28 with TRBJ2-7; D gene unclear. In DNA form, the CDR3 reads TGTGCCAGCAGTGAGAGGTCCTACGAGCAGTACTTC. This gives the protein CASSERSYEQYF. The full variable domain, rest sourced from reference TRBV28 and TRBJ2-7, is DVKVTQSSRYLVKRTGEKVFLECVQDMDHENMFWYRQDPGLGLRLIYFSYDVKMKEKGDIPEGYSVSREKKERFSLILESASTNQTSMYLCASSERSYEQYFGPGTRLTVT.